The clone carrying this T cell receptor beta chain was observed a single time. Original processing methods: Estimated nucleated cell counts came from reference gene primer amplification. Assay: immunoSEQ multiplex PCR; the TCRdb copy retains only in-frame clones and omits some. V, J and clone size derive from that table, while D and trimming were established from the DNA sequence. The table includes tens of thousands of clones, roughly nine tenths detected once. This CDR3 contains 15 residues. The ends lost 3 bases at V and 2 bases at J; junction bases unmatched: 4. CDR1 and CDR2 (germline): SGHNT, YYREEE (reference sequence). This sample was included in a study of blood T cell repertoires in COVID-19. Study details: Sites in the United States, Italy and Spain provided acute and convalescent COVID-19 samples. PBMCs, B-cell-depleted T cells, or T cells provided the cDNA or gDNA that made up the material.

This clonotype originated in a man aged 50 to 60 with active COVID-19. The V gene is TRBV5-4, the J gene TRBJ2-3; 9 bases map to TRBD2. The specimen sequenced was peripheral blood. The CDR3 loop is CASSSSGAYTDTQYF. The CDR3 DNA follows: TGTGCCAGCAGCTCTAGCGGGGCCTACACAGATACGCAGTATTTT.